The rows below give T cell receptor beta chains drawn from one sample of a study of shared clonotypes between healthy human individuals. The repertoire was sequenced with immunoSEQ multiplex PCR; TCRdb's copy has only in-frame clones and lacks some. The sample yields 1.6 million or so clones, more than 95% seen once. Sequenced input: naive CD4+ T cells sorted from blood. The receptors derive from a man aged 25-45 years in good health. Each CDR3 is given with its conserved first and last residue. The D gene is left open where the match is weak. Rows give clone size only sometimes, using once, few, many, or a class for an expanded clone.

-	TRBV18	TRBD1	TRBJ1-2	CASSPPGGQGAYGYTF
-	TRBV21-1	-	TRBJ2-7	CASSQKKQGPYEQYF
-	TRBV18	-	TRBJ1-5	CASSPHSPGSNQPQHF
-	TRBV27	TRBD1	TRBJ1-2	CASSMKGTGYGYTF
-	TRBV28	-	TRBJ1-5	CASSPVSGRTFNQPQHF
-	TRBV7-9	TRBD1	TRBJ1-1	CASSPQGGSNTEAFF
-	TRBV11-2	-	TRBJ2-4	CASSLVTGNIQYF
-	TRBV19	-	TRBJ1-2	CASSTSGGDYGYTF
-	TRBV6-4	TRBD1	TRBJ2-7	CASSGTGSGEQYF
-	TRBV6-1	-	TRBJ2-7	CASSSRPSYEQYF
-	TRBV28	-	TRBJ2-2	CASSPQQGIHTGELFF
-	TRBV21-1	-	TRBJ2-7	CASSKVGSGVAPTYEQYF
-	TRBV28	-	TRBJ1-1	CASSQGRDTEAFF
-	TRBV10-3	TRBD1	TRBJ1-2	CAITSGQGNYGYTF
-	TRBV27	-	TRBJ1-1	CASLSRAAMNTEAFF
-	TRBV19	-	TRBJ2-7	CASSILRDGAYEQYF
-	TRBV19	TRBD1	TRBJ1-2	CASSHRGQGAGNYGYTF
once	TRBV29-1	-	TRBJ2-7	CSAGTSYEQYF
-	TRBV4-3	TRBD2	TRBJ2-3	CASSQGGRTSGNTQYF
-	TRBV2	-	TRBJ2-7	CASSELSDEQYF
-	TRBV19	TRBD1	TRBJ1-1	CASDFPGQRNTEAFF
-	TRBV29-1	TRBD1	TRBJ1-3	CSVDRRDRGDTIYF
-	TRBV7-9	-	TRBJ2-5	CASSLGAQGETQYF
-	TRBV7-7	-	TRBJ2-7	CASSLARLSCYEQYF
few	TRBV6-5	-	TRBJ2-3	CASRDSTDTQYF
once	TRBV18	-	TRBJ2-7	CASSPAGFEQYF
-	TRBV30	-	TRBJ1-1	CAYSGAGNTEAFF
-	TRBV5-1	-	TRBJ2-6	CASSPGLTGANVLTF
-	TRBV2	-	TRBJ1-5	CASKGISNQPQHF
once	TRBV18	-	TRBJ2-1	CASSFQGSNEQFF
-	TRBV6-5	-	TRBJ2-3	CDSSYSGTSTDTQYF
-	TRBV5-1	-	TRBJ2-3	CASSLAFGGLVTDTQYF
once	TRBV9	-	TRBJ2-2	CASSAGLPTGELFF
-	TRBV19	TRBD2	TRBJ2-2	CASSIFLADTGELFF
-	TRBV12-5	-	TRBJ1-2	CASGLVGPANYGYTF
few	TRBV9	-	TRBJ1-2	CASSVDRGYGYTF
-	TRBV15	TRBD1	TRBJ2-2	CATGTGVNTGELFF
-	TRBV29-1	-	TRBJ1-2	CSVERGNGYTF
-	TRBV30	TRBD1	TRBJ2-7	CAWSDRGYEQYF
-	TRBV10-1	TRBD2	TRBJ2-3	CASGGGLAGGTDTQYF
-	TRBV6-6	TRBD1	TRBJ1-4	CASSGQGGKLFF
-	TRBV28	TRBD1	TRBJ1-4	CASSYPSGGEKLFF
-	TRBV5-1	TRBD2	TRBJ2-7	CASSLIAGSYEQYF
-	TRBV9	TRBD2	TRBJ2-7	CASSRRGSGNYEQYF
-	TRBV5-5	-	TRBJ1-3	CASSYRLSGLSSGNTIYF
-	TRBV7-9	-	TRBJ2-1	CASTGGSSSYNEQFF
-	TRBV7-6	-	TRBJ1-5	CASSQGVGGGNQPQHF
-	TRBV9	-	TRBJ1-4	CASSVGGGFPEKLFF
few	TRBV5-8	TRBD1	TRBJ1-2	CASSLRGDRGPNGYTF
-	TRBV9	TRBD2	TRBJ2-7	CASSPRLARAYEQYF
-	TRBV7-9	-	TRBJ2-5	CASSRISGEETQYF
-	TRBV5-1	-	TRBJ1-2	CASSLRATVDPGYTF
-	TRBV10-1	-	TRBJ2-7	CASSEWLVPEQYF